This T cell receptor beta chain was obtained from a study of cytomegalovirus exposure and HLA in healthy donors. Primers: 60 Vbeta forward and 13 Jbeta reverse. Profiling relied on immunoSEQ multiplex PCR, and the TCRdb table lists in-frame clones only, not all of them. The top ten hold more than 8% of the sample, which has 70,000 to 85,000 clones, about 68% seen once. Trimming took 1 base from V and 4 from J; bases not matched to a gene: 6. CDR1 is SGHTA, CDR2 FQGTGA, per germline. The CDR3 length is 16 residues. The chain has TRBV7-3 and TRBJ2-2; 7 bases map to TRBD2. Sequences were obtained from PBMCs. The TCR was taken from a middle-aged man in good health and CMV-seropositive. CDR3 coding DNA: TGTGCCAGCAGCTTAAGCGGGAGTCGAGGCACCGGGGAGCTGTTTTTT. Amino acid sequence: CASSLSGSRGTGELFF.